The present T cell receptor (beta chain) was sequenced within a study of cytomegalovirus exposure and HLA in healthy donors. Overall study findings and caveats: Later analysis identified about 18,000 TCR beta sequences associated with HLA alleles, using a false discovery rate threshold of 0.05. Sequencing likely generated an artifact that appeared as a cluster of highly shared sequence variants.

Of note for this clone: As yet, its antigen is unknown.

Trimming removed 0 bases from V and 8 bases from J; junction bases left unmatched: 7. The CDR3 loop spans 15 amino acids. Germline V gives CDR1 SGHKS, CDR2 YYEKEE (reference sequence). 13 Jbeta primers and 60 Vbeta primers were used for the PCR. The assay was immunoSEQ multiplex PCR, and TCRdb's table has in-frame clones only and misses some. The sample records about 250,000 clones, about 88% being singletons. The sample was PBMCs. The chain uses TRBV5-5 and TRBJ1-4; 7 bases fit TRBD1. This receptor was taken from a girl aged 2-10 years in good health and CMV-seronegative. DNA for the CDR3: TGTGCCAGCAGCTTGGGGCAGGGGGGAGGAGAAAAACTGTTTTTT. Translation gives CASSLGQGGGEKLFF.